This T cell receptor (beta chain) stems from a study of cytomegalovirus exposure and HLA in healthy donors. Study observations and caveats: In the analysis, some V segments, TRBV6-2 and TRBV6-3 included, were excluded as indistinguishable. The study labeled roughly 160 TCR beta chains cytomegalovirus-associated.

Points on this clone: The antigen is not known.

Vbeta (60) and Jbeta (13) primers were used in the PCR. The protocol was immunoSEQ multiplex PCR, while the TCRdb copy is restricted to in-frame clones and leaves out a portion. This table has some 220,000 clones, 70% to 90% appearing once. From germline, CDR1 is SGHVS and CDR2 FNYEAQ. The CDR3 consists of 13 residues. V shed 5 bases, J shed 5 bases, and the junction held 5 bases outside the gene matches. The chain links TRBV7-6 to TRBJ1-2; 7 nucleotides agree with TRBD1. This TCR was sampled from a girl aged 2 to 9 in good health and CMV-seronegative. Sequencing was done on a sample of PBMCs. For the CDR3, the DNA is TGTGCCAGCAGCCTGGGGACAGCTTATGGCTACACCTTC. Residues: CASSLGTAYGYTF.